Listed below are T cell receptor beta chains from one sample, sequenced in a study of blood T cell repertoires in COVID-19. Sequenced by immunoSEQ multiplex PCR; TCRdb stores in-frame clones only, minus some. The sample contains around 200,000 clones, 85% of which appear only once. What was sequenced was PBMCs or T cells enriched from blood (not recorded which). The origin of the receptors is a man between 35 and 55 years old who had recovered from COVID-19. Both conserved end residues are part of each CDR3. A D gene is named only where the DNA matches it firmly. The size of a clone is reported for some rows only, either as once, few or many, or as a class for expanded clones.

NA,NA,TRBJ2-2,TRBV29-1,TGCAGCGGGAGGGTATCGAACACCGGGGAGCTGTTTTTT,CSGRVSNTGELFF
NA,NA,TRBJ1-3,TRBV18,TGTGCCAGCTCACCGCAACAGAAATCAAGCTCTGGAAACACCATATATTTT,CASSPQQKSSSGNTIYF
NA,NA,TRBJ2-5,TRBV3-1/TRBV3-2,TGTGCCAGCAGCCAGGAGGGGTGGACCGTAGGGACCCAGTACTTC,CASSQEGWTVGTQYF
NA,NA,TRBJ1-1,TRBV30,TGTGCCTGGAGCGCGGGATACAACACTGAAGCTTTCTTT,CAWSAGYNTEAFF
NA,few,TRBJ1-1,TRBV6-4,TGTGCCAGCAGGACTCTCAGAGGGAAGTACACTGAAGCTTTCTTT,CASRTLRGKYTEAFF
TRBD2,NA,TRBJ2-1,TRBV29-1,TGCAGCGTCGGGGGGGTTACTGGGACTAGTGAAAAGTTCTTC,CSVGGVTGTSEKFF
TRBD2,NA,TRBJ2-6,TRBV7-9,TGTGCCAGCAGCCTACGGCTAGCGGATTTCTCTGGGGCCAACGTCCTGACTTTC,CASSLRLADFSGANVLTF
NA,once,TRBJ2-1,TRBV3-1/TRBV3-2,TGTGCCAGCAGCCAAGCCTTTGGGAGACCCATTAAGCAGTTCTTC,CASSQAFGRPIKQFF
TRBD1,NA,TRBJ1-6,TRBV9,TGTGCCAGCAGCGTAGCCGCAGGGGGAAATTCACCCCTCCACTTT,CASSVAAGGNSPLHF
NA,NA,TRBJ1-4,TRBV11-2,TGTGCCAGCAGCTTAGGACGCCCAGGGCTCGGGAATGAAAAACTGTTTTTT,CASSLGRPGLGNEKLFF
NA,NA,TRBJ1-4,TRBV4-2,TGTGCCAGCAGCCAAGAGGAGGGGAGGGGTGAAAAACTGTTTTTT,CASSQEEGRGEKLFF
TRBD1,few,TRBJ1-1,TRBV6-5,TGTGCCAGCAGTTCCTCAGGGGGTACTGAAGCTTTCTTT,CASSSSGGTEAFF
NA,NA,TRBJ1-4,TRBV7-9,TGTGCCAGCAGCTTAAACCTGGGGCCGCAAACTAATGAAAAACTGTTTTTT,CASSLNLGPQTNEKLFF
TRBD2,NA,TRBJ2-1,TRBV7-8,TGTGCCAGCAGACACTCCGGGACTAGCCCGAGTGAGCAGTTCTTC,CASRHSGTSPSEQFF